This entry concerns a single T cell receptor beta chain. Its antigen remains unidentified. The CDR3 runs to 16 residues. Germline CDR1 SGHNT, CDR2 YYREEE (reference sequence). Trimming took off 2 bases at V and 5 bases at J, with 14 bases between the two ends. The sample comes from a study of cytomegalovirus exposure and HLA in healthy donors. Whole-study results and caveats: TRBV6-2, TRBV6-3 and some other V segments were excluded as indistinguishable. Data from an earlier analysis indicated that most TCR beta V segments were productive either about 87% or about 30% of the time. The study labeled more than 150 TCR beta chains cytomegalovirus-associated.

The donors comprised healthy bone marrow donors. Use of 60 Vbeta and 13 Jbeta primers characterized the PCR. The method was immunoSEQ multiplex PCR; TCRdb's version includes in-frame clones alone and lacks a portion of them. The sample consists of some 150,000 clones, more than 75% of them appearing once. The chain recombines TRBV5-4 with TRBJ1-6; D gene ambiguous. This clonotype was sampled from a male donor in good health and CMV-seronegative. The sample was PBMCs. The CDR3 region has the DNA TGTGCCAGCAGCTTAGGGAGAGGTGGCAATAATTCACCCCTCCACTTT. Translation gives CASSLGRGGNNSPLHF.